The rows below give T cell receptor beta chains drawn from one sample of a study of blood T cell repertoires in COVID-19. Sequenced by immunoSEQ multiplex PCR; TCRdb stores in-frame clones only, minus some. This table has about 89,000 clones, roughly 80% appearing once. What was sequenced was peripheral blood. Receptor source: a woman of 80 years or more with acute or convalescent COVID-19. The conserved cysteine and the conserved F or W are not part of the CDR3 here.

v_call	cdr3_length	j_call	cdr3_aa
TRBV5-6	12	TRBJ2-7	ASSLFSVPYEQY
TRBV27	10	TRBJ2-3	ASSLNQGTQY
TRBV28	12	TRBJ2-3	ASSLGDLRDTQY
TRBV19	15	TRBJ2-3	ASSIQLAGAPTDTQY
TRBV15	14	TRBJ2-1	ATSRGSSGGYNEQF
TRBV19	12	TRBJ1-5	ASSIAGFNQPQH
TRBV6-1	12	TRBJ2-1	ASSETSGGDTQF
TRBV7-2	12	TRBJ1-5	ASSRDRGNQPQH
TRBV19	12	TRBJ2-5	ASSDGTGEETQY
TRBV23-1	14	TRBJ2-2	ASSQSATGGTGELF
TRBV14	14	TRBJ2-3	ASSRLAGTGTDTQY
TRBV6-6	11	TRBJ1-2	ASSPGLLYGYT
TRBV28	14	TRBJ1-4	ASSQGQGRRSEKLF
TRBV6-5	12	TRBJ1-1	ASSYSGGNTEAF
TRBV28	12	TRBJ1-2	ASSQGQVYYGYT
TRBV6-6	11	TRBJ2-3	ASSSPVTDTQY
TRBV10-3	12	TRBJ1-5	AISESRANQPQH
TRBV9	14	TRBJ2-2	ASSPRPSRNTGELF
TRBV30	12	TRBJ1-2	AWSVPGGGYGYT
TRBV7-2	12	TRBJ1-1	ASSWGQARTEAF
TRBV6-5	12	TRBJ1-3	ASRDPRAGNTIY
TRBV15	13	TRBJ1-2	ATSRDMRTNYGYT
TRBV28	11	TRBJ1-6	ASSLYSNSPLH
TRBV6-2/TRBV6-3	11	TRBJ2-7	ASSYAAGYEQY
TRBV10-1	16	TRBJ1-6	ASSEIYRRPHHNSPLH
TRBV4-1	13	TRBJ1-1	ASSPRTGRRTEAF
TRBV6-5	12	TRBJ2-7	ASKLAGGHYEQY
TRBV6-2/TRBV6-3	12	TRBJ2-3	ASSYRGGRATQY
TRBV7-9	15	TRBJ2-3	ASSLPGLAGGRATQY
TRBV29-1	12	TRBJ2-3	SVFSPGGGGTQY
TRBV18	14	TRBJ1-3	ASSPPGQPSGNTIY
TRBV6-5	12	TRBJ2-1	ASSKRGTYNEQF
TRBV2	11	TRBJ2-7	ASTSWTGDEQY
TRBV28	14	TRBJ1-2	ASSSHARQGKYGYT
TRBV19	11	TRBJ1-5	ASSWTGDQPQH
TRBV27	13	TRBJ1-6	ASSRSGMNNSPLH
TRBV3-1/TRBV3-2	12	TRBJ2-1	ASSPRSTYNEQF
TRBV9	14	TRBJ1-6	ASSLNMGHRGSPLH
TRBV5-1	14	TRBJ1-4	ASSRDGQGINEKLF
TRBV6-2/TRBV6-3	15	TRBJ1-6	ASSFARTGTGNSPLH